This T cell receptor (beta chain) comes out of a study of identical twins. Each donor (without exception) was a healthy Caucasian. As regards this clonotype: Its target is unknown.

Broader study findings: Models, which agreed with sharing between unrelated individuals, nonetheless underestimated the out-of-frame TCR alpha sharing seen in monozygotic twins.

The germline V gene encodes CDR1 SGHRS and CDR2 YFSETQ. Trimming at V came to 0 bases and at J to 6 bases, leaving 11 bases not matched to a gene. The CDR3 length is 18 residues. TCRdb independently ran MiXCR on the 5' RACE reads; one entry per CDR3 protein. The repertoire holds approximately 690,000 distinct CDR3 sequences, with roughly 6% as singletons. The TCR comes from a man between 18 and 35 years old in good health. The chain carries TRBV5-1 and TRBJ2-1; TRBD1 matches 11 bases. Sequenced: naive T cells sorted from blood. The CDR3 DNA is TGCGCCAGCAGCTTGGGCCCACGGACAGGGGGCGCGGGCAATGAGCAGTTCTTC. Its translation is CASSLGPRTGGAGNEQFF.